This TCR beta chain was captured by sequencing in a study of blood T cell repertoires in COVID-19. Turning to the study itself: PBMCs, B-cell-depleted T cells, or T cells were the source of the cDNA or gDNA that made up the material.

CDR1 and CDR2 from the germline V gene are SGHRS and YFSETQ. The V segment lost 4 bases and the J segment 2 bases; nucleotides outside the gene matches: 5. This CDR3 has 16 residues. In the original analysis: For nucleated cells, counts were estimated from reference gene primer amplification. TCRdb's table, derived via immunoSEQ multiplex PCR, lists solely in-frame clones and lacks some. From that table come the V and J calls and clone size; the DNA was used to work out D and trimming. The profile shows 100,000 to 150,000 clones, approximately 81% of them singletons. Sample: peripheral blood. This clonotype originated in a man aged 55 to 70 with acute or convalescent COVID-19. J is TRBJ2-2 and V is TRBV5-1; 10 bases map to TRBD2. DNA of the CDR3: TGCGCCAGCAGCACTAGCGGGGCGGTTAACACCGGGGAGCTGTTTTTT. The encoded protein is CASSTSGAVNTGELFF.